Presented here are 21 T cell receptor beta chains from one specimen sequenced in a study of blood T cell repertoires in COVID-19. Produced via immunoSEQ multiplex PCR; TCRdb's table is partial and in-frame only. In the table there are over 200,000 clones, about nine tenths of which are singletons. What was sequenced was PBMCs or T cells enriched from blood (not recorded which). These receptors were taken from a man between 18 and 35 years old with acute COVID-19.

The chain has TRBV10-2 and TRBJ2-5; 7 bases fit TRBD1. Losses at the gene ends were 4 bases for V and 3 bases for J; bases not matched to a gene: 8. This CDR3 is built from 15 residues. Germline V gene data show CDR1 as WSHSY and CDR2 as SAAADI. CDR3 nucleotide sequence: TGCGCCAGCAGTGGCTTTGGGACAGATAAAGAGACCCAGTACTTC. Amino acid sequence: CASSGFGTDKETQYF.

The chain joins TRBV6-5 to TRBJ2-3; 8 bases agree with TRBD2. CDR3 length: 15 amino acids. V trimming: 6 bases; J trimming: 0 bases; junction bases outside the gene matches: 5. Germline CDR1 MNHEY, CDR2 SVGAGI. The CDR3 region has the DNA TGTGCCAGCAGCGTTATAGCGGGAAGCACAGATACGCAGTATTTT. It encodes CASSVIAGSTDTQYF.

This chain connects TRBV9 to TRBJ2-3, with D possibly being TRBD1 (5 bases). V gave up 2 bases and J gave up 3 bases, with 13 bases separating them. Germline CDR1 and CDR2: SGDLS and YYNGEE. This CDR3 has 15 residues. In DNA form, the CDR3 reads TGTGCCAGCAGCGTTATCCAGGGTAGGACAGATACGCAGTATTTT. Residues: CASSVIQGRTDTQYF. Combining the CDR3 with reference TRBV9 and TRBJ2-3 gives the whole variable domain DSGVTQTPKHLITATGQRVTLRCSPRSGDLSVYWYQQSLDQGLQFLIQYYNGEERAKGNILERFSAQQFPDLHSELNLSSLELGDSALYFCASSVIQGRTDTQYFGPGTRLTVL.

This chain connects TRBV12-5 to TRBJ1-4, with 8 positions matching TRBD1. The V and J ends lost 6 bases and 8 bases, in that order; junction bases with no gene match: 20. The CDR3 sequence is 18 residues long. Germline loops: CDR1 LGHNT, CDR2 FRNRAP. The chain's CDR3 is CASGITQGAGITSEKLFF. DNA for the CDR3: TGTGCTAGTGGCATAACCCAGGGGGCGGGAATCACTAGCGAAAAACTGTTTTTT.

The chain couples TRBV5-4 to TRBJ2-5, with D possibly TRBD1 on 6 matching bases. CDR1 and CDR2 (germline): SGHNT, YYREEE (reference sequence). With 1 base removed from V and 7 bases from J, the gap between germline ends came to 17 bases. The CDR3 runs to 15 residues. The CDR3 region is CASSLMAGAWGTQYF. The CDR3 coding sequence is TGTGCCAGCAGCTTGATGGCAGGGGCTTGGGGGACCCAGTACTTC.

CDR3 sequence: CASSSRDSNTEAFF. The CDR3 nucleotides are TGTGCCAGCAGCTCCCGGGACAGCAACACTGAAGCTTTCTTT. The genes are TRBV7-9 and TRBJ1-1; 7 bases agree with TRBD1. Germline V gene lookup returns CDR1 SEHNR and CDR2 FQNEAQ (reference sequence). This CDR3 has 14 amino acids. J lost 2 bases, V lost 4 bases, and 4 bases had no gene match.

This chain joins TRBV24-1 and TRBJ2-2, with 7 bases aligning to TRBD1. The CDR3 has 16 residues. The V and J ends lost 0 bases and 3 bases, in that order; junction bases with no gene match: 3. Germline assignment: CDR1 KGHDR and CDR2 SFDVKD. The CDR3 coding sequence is TGTGCCACCAGTGATTTGAGGGGGCCCTACACCGGGGAGCTGTTTTTT. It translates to CATSDLRGPYTGELFF.

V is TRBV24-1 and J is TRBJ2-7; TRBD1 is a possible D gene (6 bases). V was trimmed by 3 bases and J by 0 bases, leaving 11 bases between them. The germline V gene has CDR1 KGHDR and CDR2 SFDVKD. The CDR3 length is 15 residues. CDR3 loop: CATSDGTSSSYEQYF. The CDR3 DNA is TGTGCCACCAGTGATGGGACATCGAGCTCCTACGAGCAGTACTTC.

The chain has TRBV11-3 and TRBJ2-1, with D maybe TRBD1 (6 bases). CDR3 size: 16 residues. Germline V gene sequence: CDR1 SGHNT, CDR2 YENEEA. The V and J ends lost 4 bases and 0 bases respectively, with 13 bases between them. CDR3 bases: TGTGCCAGCAGCTCTGCTACAGGGAGCTCCTACAATGAGCAGTTCTTC. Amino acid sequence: CASSSATGSSYNEQFF.

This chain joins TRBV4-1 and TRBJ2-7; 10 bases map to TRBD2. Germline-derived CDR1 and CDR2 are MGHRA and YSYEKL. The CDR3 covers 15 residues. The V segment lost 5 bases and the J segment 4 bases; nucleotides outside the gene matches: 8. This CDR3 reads CASSVGAGGKYEQYF. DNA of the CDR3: TGCGCCAGCAGCGTCGGAGCGGGAGGGAAGTACGAGCAGTACTTC.

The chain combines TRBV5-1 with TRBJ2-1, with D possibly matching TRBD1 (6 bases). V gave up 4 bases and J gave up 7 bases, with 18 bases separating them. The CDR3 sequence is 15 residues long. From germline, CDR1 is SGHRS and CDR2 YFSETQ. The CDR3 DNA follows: TGCGCCAGCAGCGCCGCCCCGTTACAGGGAAATGAGCAGTTCTTC. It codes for CASSAAPLQGNEQFF.

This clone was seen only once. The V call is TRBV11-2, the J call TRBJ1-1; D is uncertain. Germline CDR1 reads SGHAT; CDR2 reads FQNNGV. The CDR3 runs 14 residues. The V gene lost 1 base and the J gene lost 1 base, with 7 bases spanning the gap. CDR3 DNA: TGTGCCAGCAGCTTAGTTCGGGGGAACACTGAAGCTTTCTTT. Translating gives CASSLVRGNTEAFF.

This CDR3 is CASSGQLGNTIYF. Written as DNA, the CDR3 is TGTGCCAGCAGTGGACAGTTAGGAAACACCATATATTTT. V and J are TRBV5-4 and TRBJ1-3; maybe TRBD1 (6 bases). Germline assignment: CDR1 SGHNT and CDR2 YYREEE (reference sequence). This CDR3 has 13 residues. V was cut by 5 bases and J by 4 bases, with 10 bases left in between.

The chain's CDR3 is CASSLDQGRTYEQYF. CDR3 DNA sequence: TGTGCCAGCAGCTTAGACCAGGGAAGGACCTACGAGCAGTACTTC. The V gene is TRBV11-2, the J gene TRBJ2-7; TRBD1 might be the D (5 bases). The V gene's germline CDR1 is SGHAT and CDR2 FQNNGV. CDR3 length: 15 residues. The ends were cut back, 0 bases at V and 2 bases at J, with 11 bases in the middle.

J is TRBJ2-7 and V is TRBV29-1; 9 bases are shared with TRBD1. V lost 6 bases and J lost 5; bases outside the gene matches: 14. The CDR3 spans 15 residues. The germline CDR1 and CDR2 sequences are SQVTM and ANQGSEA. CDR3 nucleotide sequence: TGCAGCGTGGATGAATACAGGGGGCGTATGAACGAGCAGTACTTC. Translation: CSVDEYRGRMNEQYF.

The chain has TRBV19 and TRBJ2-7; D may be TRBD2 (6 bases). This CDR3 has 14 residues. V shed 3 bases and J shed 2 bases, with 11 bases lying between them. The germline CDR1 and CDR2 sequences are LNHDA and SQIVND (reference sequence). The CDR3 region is CASSMGGTTYEQYF. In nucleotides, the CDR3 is TGTGCCAGTAGTATGGGCGGGACCACCTACGAGCAGTACTTC.

Written as DNA, the CDR3 is TGCGCCAGCAGCCAAGGGGCGACAGGGGGCGCAGATACGCAGTATTTT. Translating it yields CASSQGATGGADTQYF. The chain has TRBV4-1 and TRBJ2-3; 10 bases are a match to TRBD1. This CDR3 is built from 16 residues. V lost 1 base to trimming and J lost 4 bases; unmatched junction nucleotides: 5. The germline gives CDR1 MGHRA, CDR2 YSYEKL.

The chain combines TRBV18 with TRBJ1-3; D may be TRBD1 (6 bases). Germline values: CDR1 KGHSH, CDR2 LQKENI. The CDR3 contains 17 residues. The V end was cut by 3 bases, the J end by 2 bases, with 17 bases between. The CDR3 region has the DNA TGTGCCAGCTCACCGCCCCAGGGGTCGGTCCCTGGAAACACCATATATTTT. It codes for CASSPPQGSVPGNTIYF.

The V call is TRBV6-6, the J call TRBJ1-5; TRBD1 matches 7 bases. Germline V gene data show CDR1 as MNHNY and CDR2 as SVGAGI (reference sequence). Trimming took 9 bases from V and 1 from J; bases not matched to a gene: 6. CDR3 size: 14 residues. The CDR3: CASRGQASNQPQHF. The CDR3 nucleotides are TGTGCCAGTCGAGGACAGGCGAGCAATCAGCCCCAGCATTTT.

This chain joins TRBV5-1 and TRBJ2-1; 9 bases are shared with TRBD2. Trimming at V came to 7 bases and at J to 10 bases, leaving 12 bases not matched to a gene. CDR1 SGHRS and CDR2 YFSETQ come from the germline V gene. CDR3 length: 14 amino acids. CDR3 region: CASGEREAGLEQFF. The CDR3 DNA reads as TGCGCCAGCGGAGAGCGGGAGGCGGGCTTGGAGCAGTTCTTC. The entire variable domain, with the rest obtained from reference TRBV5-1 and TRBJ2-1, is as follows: KAGVTQTPRYLIKTRGQQVTLSCSPISGHRSVSWYQQTPGQGLQFLFEYFSETQRNKGNFPGRFSGRQFSNSRSEMNVSTLELGDSALYLCASGEREAGLEQFFGPGTRLTVL.

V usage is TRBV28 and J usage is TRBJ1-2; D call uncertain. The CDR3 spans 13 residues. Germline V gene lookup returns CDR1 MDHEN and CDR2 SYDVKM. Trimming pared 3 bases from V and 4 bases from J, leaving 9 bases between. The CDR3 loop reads CASSLSGGYGYTF. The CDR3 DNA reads TGTGCCAGCAGTTTGTCGGGAGGCTATGGCTACACCTTC.